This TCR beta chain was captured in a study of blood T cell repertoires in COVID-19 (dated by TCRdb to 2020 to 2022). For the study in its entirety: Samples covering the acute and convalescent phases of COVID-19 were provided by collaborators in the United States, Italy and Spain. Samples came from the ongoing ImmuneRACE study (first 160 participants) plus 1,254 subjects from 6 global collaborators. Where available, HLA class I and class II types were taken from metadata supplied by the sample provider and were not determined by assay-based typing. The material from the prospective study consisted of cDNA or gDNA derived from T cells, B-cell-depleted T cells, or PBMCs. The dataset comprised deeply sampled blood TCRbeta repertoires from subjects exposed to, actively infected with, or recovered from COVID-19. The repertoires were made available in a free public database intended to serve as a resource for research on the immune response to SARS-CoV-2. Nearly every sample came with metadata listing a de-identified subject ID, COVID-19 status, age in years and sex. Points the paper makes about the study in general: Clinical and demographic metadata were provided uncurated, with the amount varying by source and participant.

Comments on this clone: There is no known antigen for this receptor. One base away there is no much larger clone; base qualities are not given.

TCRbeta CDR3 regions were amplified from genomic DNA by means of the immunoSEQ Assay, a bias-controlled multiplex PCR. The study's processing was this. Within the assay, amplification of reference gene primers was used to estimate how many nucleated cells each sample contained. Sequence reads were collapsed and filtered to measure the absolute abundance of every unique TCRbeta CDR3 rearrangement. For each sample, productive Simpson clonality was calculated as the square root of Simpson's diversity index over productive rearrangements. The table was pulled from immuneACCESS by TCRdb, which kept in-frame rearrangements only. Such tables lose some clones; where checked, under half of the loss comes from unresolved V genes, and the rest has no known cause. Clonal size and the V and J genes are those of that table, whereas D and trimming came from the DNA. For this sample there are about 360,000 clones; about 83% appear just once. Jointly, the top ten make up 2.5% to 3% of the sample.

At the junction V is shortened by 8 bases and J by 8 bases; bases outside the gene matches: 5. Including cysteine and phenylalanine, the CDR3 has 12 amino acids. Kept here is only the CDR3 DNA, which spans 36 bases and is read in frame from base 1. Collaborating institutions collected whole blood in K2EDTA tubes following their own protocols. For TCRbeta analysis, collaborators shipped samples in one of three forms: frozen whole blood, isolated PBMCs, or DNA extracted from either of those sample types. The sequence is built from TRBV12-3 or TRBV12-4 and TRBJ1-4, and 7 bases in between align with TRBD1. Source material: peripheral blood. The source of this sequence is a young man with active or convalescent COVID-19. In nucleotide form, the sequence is TGTGCCAGCCGGACAGGAGGGGAAAAACTGTTTTTT. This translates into CASRTGGEKLFF.